The 9 T cell receptor beta chains below come from one sample, sequenced in a study of cytomegalovirus exposure and HLA in healthy donors. 13 Jbeta primers and 60 Vbeta primers were used for the PCR. The assay was immunoSEQ multiplex PCR, and TCRdb's table has in-frame clones only and misses some. This table holds over 90,000 clones, around 65% found once. Specimen: PBMCs. These receptors were collected from a woman between 45 and 65 years old in good health and CMV-seronegative.

The chain has TRBV5-4 and TRBJ2-3, with D perhaps TRBD1 (6 bases). The CDR3 extends over 14 amino acids. V was trimmed by 4 bases and J by 6 bases, leaving 15 bases between them. Germline CDR1 and CDR2: SGHNT and YYREEE (reference sequence). The CDR3 loop is CASSNGQHWDTQYF. For the CDR3, the DNA is TGTGCCAGCAGCAATGGACAGCATTGGGATACGCAGTATTTT.

This clone was seen more than once but under ten times. The chain couples TRBV7-2 to TRBJ2-3, with 16 positions matching TRBD2. The ends lost 1 base at V and 3 bases at J; junction bases unmatched: 4. The CDR3 runs 18 residues. Germline assignment: CDR1 SGHTA and CDR2 FQGNSA. The CDR3 sequence is CASSLEPGLAGGTDTQYF. The CDR3 DNA reads TGTGCCAGCAGCTTAGAACCGGGACTAGCGGGGGGGACAGATACGCAGTATTTT.

This clone was counted between two and nine times. J is TRBJ1-1 and V is TRBV6-1; D is uncertain. Trimming stripped 8 bases from V and 1 base from J, with 11 bases between. Germline CDR1 is MNHNS and CDR2 is SASEGT. This CDR3 is built from 13 residues. CDR3: CASGSVQNTEAFF. CDR3 bases: TGTGCCAGCGGGAGTGTCCAGAACACTGAAGCTTTCTTT.

The rearrangement links TRBV5-6 to TRBJ1-2; TRBD1 matches 7 bases. This CDR3 is 15 amino acids long. Germline assignment: CDR1 SGHDT and CDR2 YYEEEE. Trimming at V came to 5 bases and at J to 0 bases, leaving 7 bases not matched to a gene. The CDR3 DNA reads as TGTGCCAGCAGAAAGACAGGGCGATCTAACTATGGCTACACCTTC. Translated: CASRKTGRSNYGYTF.

The genes are TRBV6-1 and TRBJ2-5; weak D call: TRBD1 (6 bases). The J call may be faulty, since TRBJ2-7 better matches the DNA end. CDR1 and CDR2 from the germline V gene are MNHNS and SASEGT. This CDR3 comprises 14 residues. The CDR3 reads CASSAGTSLYEQYF. The CDR3 DNA is TGTGCCAGCAGTGCCGGGACAAGTCTCTACGAGCAGTACTTC.

The genes are TRBV10-3 and TRBJ2-7; 11 bases agree with TRBD2. The CDR3 length is 17 residues. Germline loops: CDR1 ENHRY, CDR2 SYGVKD. With V trimmed by 2 bases and J by 5 bases, 11 bases remained unmatched. The DNA of the CDR3 is TGTGCCATCAGTGAGCTGGGACCCGGACTAGCGGGCCACGAGCAGTACTTC. This codes for CAISELGPGLAGHEQYF.

V is TRBV5-1 and J is TRBJ1-5; the match to TRBD1 covers 8 bases. This CDR3 contains 17 residues. V was pared by 0 bases and J by 6 bases, with 11 bases of the junction left unmatched. Germline CDR1 reads SGHRS; CDR2 reads YFSETQ. The DNA for the CDR3 is TGCGCCAGCAGCTTGGGACAGGGGCATCTGTTGGCTCAGCCCCAGCATTTT. Its protein is CASSLGQGHLLAQPQHF. The full variable domain, completed using reference TRBV5-1 and TRBJ1-5, is KAGVTQTPRYLIKTRGQQVTLSCSPISGHRSVSWYQQTPGQGLQFLFEYFSETQRNKGNFPGRFSGRQFSNSRSEMNVSTLELGDSALYLCASSLGQGHLLAQPQHFGDGTRLSIL.

J is TRBJ2-5 and V is TRBV10-2; 9 bases fit TRBD2. After removal of 5 bases from V and 5 bases from J, the junction contained 9 bases not matched to a gene. The length of the CDR3 is 15 residues. Germline V gene sequence: CDR1 WSHSY, CDR2 SAAADI. Here the CDR3 reads CASSLAGPIGETQYF. The CDR3, as DNA: TGCGCCAGCAGTCTAGCGGGACCTATAGGGGAGACCCAGTACTTC.

The genes are TRBV4-1 and TRBJ1-1; the D gene is possibly TRBD1 (5 bases). V was clipped by 2 bases and J by 5 bases, with 15 bases between them. Germline V CDR1 and CDR2: MGHRA, YSYEKL. The CDR3 runs to 15 residues. CDR3 in DNA: TGCGCCAGCAGCCAATGGTCCTTGGGGCGGACTGAAGCTTTCTTT. Encoded protein: CASSQWSLGRTEAFF.